A selection of T cell receptor beta chains follows, all from one sample in a study of blood T cell repertoires in COVID-19. Sequencing was performed with immunoSEQ multiplex PCR; in TCRdb, only in-frame clones are kept and a portion is missing. This sample carries around 80,000 clones, 82% of them seen once, and the ten largest clones take about 10%. Sequencing used peripheral blood. These receptors came from a man in his 60s with acute or convalescent COVID-19. CDR3s include the opening cysteine and the closing phenylalanine or tryptophan. Fields, in order: D gene, clone size, V gene, J gene, CDR3 DNA, CDR3 protein. A D gene is named only where the DNA matches it firmly. Clone size, where shown, is once, few, many, or a class for clones that have expanded.

d_call: TRBD1; clone_size: .; v_call: TRBV3-1/TRBV3-2; j_call: TRBJ1-5; cdr3_nt: TGTGCCAGCAGCCAAGAGACAGGGGCTAGTTTGTTTCAGCCCCAGCATTTT; cdr3_aa: CASSQETGASLFQPQHF
d_call: TRBD2; clone_size: .; v_call: TRBV28; j_call: TRBJ2-7; cdr3_nt: TGTGCCAGCAGATTCACTAGCGGGAGGCTCTACGAGCAGTACTTC; cdr3_aa: CASRFTSGRLYEQYF
d_call: TRBD2; clone_size: .; v_call: TRBV3-1/TRBV3-2; j_call: TRBJ2-5; cdr3_nt: TGTGCCAGCAGCCAAGGCGGTGTAGCGGGCCAAGAGACCCAGTACTTC; cdr3_aa: CASSQGGVAGQETQYF
d_call: .; clone_size: .; v_call: TRBV9; j_call: TRBJ2-5; cdr3_nt: TGTGCCAGCAGCGTAGGGGACTACCAAGAGACCCAGTACTTC; cdr3_aa: CASSVGDYQETQYF
d_call: TRBD2; clone_size: .; v_call: TRBV3-1/TRBV3-2; j_call: TRBJ2-7; cdr3_nt: TGTGCCAGCAGCCAGGTGGCGGGAGTATACGAGCAGTACTTC; cdr3_aa: CASSQVAGVYEQYF
d_call: TRBD1; clone_size: .; v_call: TRBV9; j_call: TRBJ2-7; cdr3_nt: TGTGCCAGCAGCCCGACAGGGGGCGCTTGGTACGAGCAGTACTTC; cdr3_aa: CASSPTGGAWYEQYF
d_call: TRBD1; clone_size: .; v_call: TRBV11-2; j_call: TRBJ1-1; cdr3_nt: TGTGCCAGCAGCCGGGGACAGGGCGTGAACACTGAAGCTTTCTTT; cdr3_aa: CASSRGQGVNTEAFF
d_call: .; clone_size: .; v_call: TRBV4-1; j_call: TRBJ1-4; cdr3_nt: TGCGCCAGCAGCCAAGGGGGGCAGAAACTGTTTTTT; cdr3_aa: CASSQGGQKLFF
d_call: TRBD1; clone_size: once; v_call: TRBV3-1/TRBV3-2; j_call: TRBJ2-7; cdr3_nt: TGTGCCAGCAGCTTCCCGGGACAGGGAATCTACGAGCAGTACTTC; cdr3_aa: CASSFPGQGIYEQYF
d_call: .; clone_size: .; v_call: TRBV23-1; j_call: TRBJ1-4; cdr3_nt: TGCGCCAGCAGCCCCGAAAAACAGAAGAGAAATGAAAAACTGTTTTTT; cdr3_aa: CASSPEKQKRNEKLFF
d_call: TRBD2; clone_size: .; v_call: TRBV11-3; j_call: TRBJ2-1; cdr3_nt: TGTGCCAGCAGCTTAACCGCGGGGGGCATCAATGAGCAGTTCTTC; cdr3_aa: CASSLTAGGINEQFF
d_call: .; clone_size: .; v_call: TRBV7-9; j_call: TRBJ1-1; cdr3_nt: TGTGCCAGCAGCTCCGACACCATGAACACTGAAGCTTTCTTT; cdr3_aa: CASSSDTMNTEAFF
d_call: TRBD1; clone_size: .; v_call: TRBV30; j_call: TRBJ1-1; cdr3_nt: TGTGCCTGGAGTGGGAGGACAGGGCGGTACACTGAAGCTTTCTTT; cdr3_aa: CAWSGRTGRYTEAFF
d_call: .; clone_size: .; v_call: TRBV29-1; j_call: TRBJ1-2; cdr3_nt: TGCAGCACCCCGAACAGTCCCGCTAACTATGGCTACACCTTC; cdr3_aa: CSTPNSPANYGYTF
d_call: .; clone_size: once; v_call: TRBV19; j_call: TRBJ2-1; cdr3_nt: TGTGCCAGTAATGCGCGGGTTACCTACAATGAGCAGTTCTTC; cdr3_aa: CASNARVTYNEQFF
d_call: .; clone_size: .; v_call: TRBV19; j_call: TRBJ1-5; cdr3_nt: TGTGCCAGTACTTATACAGGGATCCGGCATCAGCCCCAGCATTTT; cdr3_aa: CASTYTGIRHQPQHF
d_call: .; clone_size: .; v_call: TRBV27; j_call: TRBJ2-5; cdr3_nt: TGTGCCAGCAGCTGGGCAGGGGATTTGGGAGAGACCCAGTACTTC; cdr3_aa: CASSWAGDLGETQYF
d_call: .; clone_size: .; v_call: TRBV5-1; j_call: TRBJ2-1; cdr3_nt: TGCGCCAGCAGCGACACCCCCGGGACAAAAAACAATGAGCAGTTCTTC; cdr3_aa: CASSDTPGTKNNEQFF
d_call: .; clone_size: .; v_call: TRBV5-1; j_call: TRBJ1-4; cdr3_nt: TGCGCCAGCCCGAAGGAGGAAGGTGAAAAACTGTTTTTT; cdr3_aa: CASPKEEGEKLFF
d_call: TRBD1; clone_size: .; v_call: TRBV29-1; j_call: TRBJ1-2; cdr3_nt: TGCAGCGTCTCTGGACAGGGGGTATGGGGCTACACCTTC; cdr3_aa: CSVSGQGVWGYTF
d_call: .; clone_size: .; v_call: TRBV3-1/TRBV3-2; j_call: TRBJ2-3; cdr3_nt: TGTGCCAGCAGCCAGCGTGAGACAGATACGCAGTATTTT; cdr3_aa: CASSQRETDTQYF
d_call: TRBD2; clone_size: .; v_call: TRBV5-1; j_call: TRBJ2-7; cdr3_nt: TGCGCCAGCAGCGAGGGCGGGAGGGTAGGCGAGCAGTACTTC; cdr3_aa: CASSEGGRVGEQYF
d_call: .; clone_size: few; v_call: TRBV7-8; j_call: TRBJ1-3; cdr3_nt: TGTGCCAGCAGCTTAGTGGACAATGGAAACACCATATATTTT; cdr3_aa: CASSLVDNGNTIYF
d_call: TRBD1; clone_size: .; v_call: TRBV5-1; j_call: TRBJ1-4; cdr3_nt: TGCGCCAGCAGCTTGGCACCAGGGGGAAGTGAAAAACTGTTTTTT; cdr3_aa: CASSLAPGGSEKLFF
d_call: .; clone_size: .; v_call: TRBV3-1/TRBV3-2; j_call: TRBJ1-1; cdr3_nt: TGTGCCAGCAGCTTCAACTACAGGGACACTGAAGCTTTCTTT; cdr3_aa: CASSFNYRDTEAFF
d_call: .; clone_size: once; v_call: TRBV14; j_call: TRBJ1-2; cdr3_nt: TGTGCCAGCAGCCTGCGGGGGGGCTATGGCTACACCTTC; cdr3_aa: CASSLRGGYGYTF
d_call: .; clone_size: .; v_call: TRBV12-3/TRBV12-4; j_call: TRBJ1-2; cdr3_nt: TGTGCCAGCAGTGCGGGGACTCAGGATGGCTACACCTTC; cdr3_aa: CASSAGTQDGYTF
d_call: .; clone_size: .; v_call: TRBV12-3/TRBV12-4; j_call: TRBJ1-1; cdr3_nt: TGTGCCAGCAGTTTGGGGCAGGCCGAAGCTTTCTTT; cdr3_aa: CASSLGQAEAFF
d_call: TRBD2; clone_size: .; v_call: TRBV7-2; j_call: TRBJ2-3; cdr3_nt: TGTGCCAGCAACCCTAGCGGGGGCCCCGAGGATACGCAGTATTTT; cdr3_aa: CASNPSGGPEDTQYF
d_call: .; clone_size: .; v_call: TRBV19; j_call: TRBJ1-4; cdr3_nt: TGTGCCAGTCGACAGGTAGACGGAAAACTGTTTTTT; cdr3_aa: CASRQVDGKLFF
d_call: .; clone_size: once; v_call: TRBV28; j_call: TRBJ1-1; cdr3_nt: TGTGCCAGCAGTCCAGACAGCACGAACACTGAAGCTTTCTTT; cdr3_aa: CASSPDSTNTEAFF
d_call: .; clone_size: .; v_call: TRBV28; j_call: TRBJ2-2; cdr3_nt: TGTGCCAGCACCTCTAGCCCTAACACCGGGGAGCTGTTTTTT; cdr3_aa: CASTSSPNTGELFF
d_call: TRBD2; clone_size: .; v_call: TRBV4-2; j_call: TRBJ2-4; cdr3_nt: TGTGCCAGCAGCCAGGCCAGCGGGGGGCTAGCCAAAAACATTCAGTACTTC; cdr3_aa: CASSQASGGLAKNIQYF
d_call: .; clone_size: .; v_call: TRBV6-1; j_call: TRBJ2-1; cdr3_nt: TGTGCCAGCAGTGGAAGACAGGCCGGAAAATACAATGAGCAGTTCTTC; cdr3_aa: CASSGRQAGKYNEQFF
d_call: .; clone_size: .; v_call: TRBV5-6; j_call: TRBJ2-3; cdr3_nt: TGTGCCAGCAGCTTGGGTCTGGATACGCAGTATTTT; cdr3_aa: CASSLGLDTQYF
d_call: TRBD1; clone_size: .; v_call: TRBV3-1/TRBV3-2; j_call: TRBJ2-3; cdr3_nt: TGTGCCAGCAGCCAAGGACAGGGCGTGGGAGATACGCAGTATTTT; cdr3_aa: CASSQGQGVGDTQYF
d_call: .; clone_size: once; v_call: TRBV6-9; j_call: TRBJ1-3; cdr3_nt: TGTGCCAGCAGTTTTCAGGGGTTAGGAAACACCATATATTTT; cdr3_aa: CASSFQGLGNTIYF
d_call: .; clone_size: .; v_call: TRBV5-6; j_call: TRBJ2-2; cdr3_nt: TGTGCCAGCCTTCCGGGACTCCTCACCACCGGGGAGCTGTTTTTT; cdr3_aa: CASLPGLLTTGELFF
d_call: .; clone_size: .; v_call: TRBV18; j_call: TRBJ1-4; cdr3_nt: TGTGCCAGCTCACCAAGCAGGGATAATGAAAAACTGTTTTTT; cdr3_aa: CASSPSRDNEKLFF
d_call: .; clone_size: few; v_call: TRBV5-1; j_call: TRBJ1-6; cdr3_nt: TGCGCCAGCAGCTTGGATCCAAATTCACCCCTCCACTTT; cdr3_aa: CASSLDPNSPLHF